The clone carrying this T cell receptor beta chain was found a few times. The antigen is unknown. This sample is part of a study of cytomegalovirus exposure and HLA in healthy donors. Findings of the study overall: A classifier reportedly called cytomegalovirus status with high sensitivity and specificity.

The CDR3 is made up of 13 amino acids. Trimming took 2 bases from V and 2 from J, leaving 5 bases between them. CDR1 and CDR2 (germline): SGHTA, FQGTGA. The PCR employed 60 Vbeta primers together with 13 Jbeta primers. Data came from immunoSEQ multiplex PCR; TCRdb stores just in-frame clones and leaves some out. This sample has about 200,000 clones, with under 70% found just once. The clonotype originates from a middle-aged man in good health and CMV-seropositive. Sequenced: PBMCs. This rearrangement joins TRBV7-3 to TRBJ2-3; D is ambiguous. CDR3 loop: CASSLVNTDTQYF. CDR3 DNA: TGTGCCAGCAGCTTAGTAAACACAGATACGCAGTATTTT.